The 24 T cell receptor beta chains below were found in one sample sequenced in a study of T cells after yellow fever vaccination. Each CDR3 protein is one row after TCRdb ran MiXCR on the 5' RACE reads. The sample contains about 340,000 distinct CDR3 sequences, around 13% of which appear only once. The material was CD4+ T cells sorted from PBMCs, obtained 15 days after the yellow fever booster vaccination. The origin of the receptors is a man between 18 and 35 years old who received the YFV17D yellow fever vaccine.

At least ten counts were recorded for this clonotype. This chain connects TRBV12-3 or TRBV12-4 to TRBJ2-5; no clear D. The CDR3 has 14 amino acids. The V gene lost 2 bases and the J gene lost 2 bases, with 9 bases spanning the gap. CDR3 nucleotide sequence: TGTGCCAGCAGTTTACTTTCCAGACAAGAGACCCAGTACTTC. Translating it yields CASSLLSRQETQYF.

The chain joins TRBV9 to TRBJ2-3; D is possibly TRBD2 (7 bases). This CDR3 spans 16 amino acids. Trimming left V 4 bases short and J 3 bases short, with 18 bases between. Germline CDR1 SGDLS, CDR2 YYNGEE. The CDR3 region is CASSFSAGARTDTQYF. CDR3 coding DNA: TGTGCCAGCAGCTTTAGTGCGGGGGCCAGGACAGATACGCAGTATTTT.

This clonotype was seen repeatedly, ten times or more. This chain connects TRBV6-1 to TRBJ2-4, with no clear D. Trimming removed 0 bases from V and 1 base from J, with 13 bases in between. There are 17 residues in the CDR3. Per the germline V gene, CDR1 is MNHNS and CDR2 is SASEGT. The CDR3, as DNA: TGTGCCAGCAGTGAAGCGCTGGCCCTTGGGGCCAAAAACATTCAGTACTTC. It codes for CASSEALALGAKNIQYF.

This clonotype turned up a few times. The chain carries TRBV6-2 or TRBV6-3 and TRBJ1-4; no clear D. This CDR3 spans 13 amino acids. V lost 3 bases, J lost 14 bases, and 16 bases lay in between. Germline CDR1 and CDR2: MNHEY and SVGEGT. The CDR3 DNA reads TGTGCCAGCAGTTATTCTCAGACGGGTGGGCTGTTTTTT. As protein: CASSYSQTGGLFF.

The chain carries TRBV12-3 or TRBV12-4 and TRBJ1-2; D gene uncertain. Trimming left V 7 bases short and J 4 bases short, with 19 bases between. The CDR3 totals 15 residues. CDR3 residues: CASTLGSRPFYGYTF. CDR3 sequence (DNA): TGTGCCAGCACCTTGGGGTCACGTCCCTTCTATGGCTACACCTTC.

The chain combines TRBV15 with TRBJ2-1; D gene uncertain. This CDR3 region has 13 residues. V lost 3 bases and J lost 5, with 8 bases in between. Germline CDR1 is LNHNV and CDR2 is YYDKDF (reference sequence). CDR3 region: CATSSRSDNEQFF. CDR3 DNA: TGTGCCACCAGCAGTAGAAGCGACAATGAGCAGTTCTTC.

There are a few counts of this clonotype. The chain employs TRBV7-2 and TRBJ1-3; D is unclear. Germline CDR1 reads SGHTA; CDR2 reads FQGNSA. The V and J ends lost 3 bases and 0 bases respectively, with 6 bases between them. The CDR3 contains 14 residues. The CDR3 spells CASSFHSSGNTIYF. The CDR3 DNA reads TGTGCCAGCAGCTTTCATAGCTCTGGAAACACCATATATTTT.

This clonotype was counted a few times. The V gene is TRBV7-2, the J gene TRBJ2-3, with D possibly TRBD2 on 6 matching bases. The V end lost 4 bases, the J end lost 6 bases, and 11 bases lay between the germline ends. This CDR3 is 13 amino acids long. The germline gives CDR1 SGHTA, CDR2 FQGNSA. CDR3 nucleotide sequence: TGTGCCAGCAGCTCCGCTGGGGGGGATACGCAGTATTTT. It translates to CASSSAGGDTQYF.

At least ten counts were recorded for this clonotype. The junction departs from germline at one end; a sequencing error may be responsible. This chain joins TRBV4-2 and TRBJ2-5; 11 positions match TRBD1. The CDR3 is made up of 14 amino acids. From germline, CDR1 is LGHNA and CDR2 YNFKEQ. Written as DNA, the CDR3 is TGTGCCAGCAGCCGCGGACAGGGGGCCCGTTCGATGGACTTC. Protein product: CASSRGQGARSMDF.

V and J are TRBV9 and TRBJ2-3; no definite D call. The CDR3 contains 16 residues. From germline, CDR1 is SGDLS and CDR2 YYNGEE. The V end lost 0 bases, the J end lost 0 bases, and 11 bases lay between the germline ends. CDR3 sequence (DNA): TGTGCCAGCAGCGTAGGTGCCCTGACTAGCACAGATACGCAGTATTTT. Translation: CASSVGALTSTDTQYF.

This clonotype has more than one count but fewer than ten. J is TRBJ2-3 and V is TRBV5-1; possibly TRBD1 for D (5 bases). Trimming left V 6 bases short and J 0 bases short, with 11 bases between. CDR1 and CDR2 from the germline V gene are SGHRS and YFSETQ. CDR3 length equals 14 residues. CDR3 region: CASNRGGSTDTQYF. CDR3 sequence (DNA): TGCGCCAGCAATAGGGGTGGAAGCACAGATACGCAGTATTTT.

This clonotype showed up just a few times. The chain recombines TRBV20-1 with TRBJ1-3; D remains ambiguous. Trimming stripped 3 bases from V and 4 bases from J, with 10 bases between. CDR3 length equals 13 residues. Germline-derived CDR1 and CDR2 are DFQATT and SNEGSKA (reference sequence). For the CDR3, the DNA is TGCAGTGCTAGGACCTCCGGGGGAAACACCATATATTTT. Its translation is CSARTSGGNTIYF.

The chain links TRBV12-3 or TRBV12-4 to TRBJ1-3; D gene ambiguous. The CDR3 runs to 14 residues. Trimming removed 7 bases from V and 0 bases from J, with 10 bases in between. The CDR3 DNA reads TGTGCCAGCAAGCGGAGCCACTCTGGAAACACCATATATTTT. Amino acids: CASKRSHSGNTIYF.

This clonotype showed up just a few times. V and J are TRBV6-5 and TRBJ2-3; the D call may be TRBD1 or TRBD2 (5 bases each). The ends were cut back, 6 bases at V and 0 bases at J, with 13 bases in the middle. The CDR3 totals 15 residues. The germline V gene encodes CDR1 MNHEY and CDR2 SVGAGI. The CDR3 DNA sequence: TGTGCCAGCAGGATCTGGGGACGAAGCACAGATACGCAGTATTTT. This codes for CASRIWGRSTDTQYF.

This clonotype has more than one count but fewer than ten. The rearrangement joins TRBV6-1 to TRBJ1-2, with TRBD1 identical over 7 bases. CDR3 length: 13 residues. Germline CDR1 and CDR2: MNHNS and SASEGT. With V trimmed by 3 bases and J by 7 bases, 5 bases remained unmatched. CDR3 region: CASSDRGQTGYTF. The CDR3 DNA reads TGTGCCAGCAGTGATAGGGGACAGACTGGCTACACCTTC.

This chain joins TRBV20-1 and TRBJ1-1; 8 nucleotides line up with TRBD1. The CDR3 is 14 amino acids. Germline CDR1 and CDR2: DFQATT and SNEGSKA (reference sequence). The junction had 9 bases not matched to a gene; V was cut back by 6 bases and J by 3 bases. CDR3 in DNA: TGCAGTGCGCGGACAGGGATGATCGACACTGAAGCTTTCTTT. It codes for CSARTGMIDTEAFF.

This clonotype was detected many times. The V and J genes are TRBV12-5 and TRBJ2-1; D unclear. This CDR3 has 14 residues. The V gene lost 5 bases and the J gene lost 0 bases, with 8 bases spanning the gap. Germline CDR1 and CDR2: LGHNT and FRNRAP. The CDR3 bases are TGTGCTAGTGGTCTAGAGAGCTCCTACAATGAGCAGTTCTTC. Its protein product is CASGLESSYNEQFF.

This clonotype has a handful of counts. The chain combines TRBV9 with TRBJ1-2, with unresolved D. Germline V CDR1 and CDR2: SGDLS, YYNGEE. The V end was cut by 0 bases, the J end by 4 bases, with 16 bases between. This CDR3 spans 16 amino acids. CDR3 residues: CASSVAPRTATYGYTF. CDR3 bases: TGTGCCAGCAGCGTAGCACCGAGGACGGCGACCTATGGCTACACCTTC.

The chain joins TRBV9 to TRBJ2-1; D uncertain. The CDR3 length is 16 residues. Deletions cut 3 bases from V and 0 bases from J, with 13 bases between. CDR1 and CDR2 (germline): SGDLS, YYNGEE. The CDR3 bases are TGTGCCAGCAGCGCCGCCGGGCCCTACTCCTACAATGAGCAGTTCTTC. The encoded protein is CASSAAGPYSYNEQFF.

This chain connects TRBV19 to TRBJ1-1; 9 nucleotides match TRBD1. The CDR3 extends over 14 amino acids. J lost 8 bases, V lost 5 bases, and 9 bases had no gene match. Looked up from germline, CDR1 is LNHDA and CDR2 is SQIVND (reference sequence). The CDR3 sequence: CASSRGDRALEAFF. The CDR3 coding sequence is TGTGCCAGTAGTCGCGGGGACAGGGCCTTAGAAGCTTTCTTT.

The DNA of the CDR3 is TGTGCCAGCAGCTTTCAGGCGGGCGGGGAGCTGTTTTTT. It translates to CASSFQAGGELFF. The rearrangement links TRBV7-3 to TRBJ2-2; D perhaps matches TRBD2 (5 bases). V lost 3 bases and J lost 7, with 9 bases in between. Germline V gene lookup returns CDR1 SGHTA and CDR2 FQGTGA. The CDR3 is 13 residues long.

This clonotype was detected many times. The chain carries TRBV29-1 and TRBJ1-1; no reliable D call. The germline V gene encodes CDR1 SQVTM and CDR2 ANQGSEA. V was cut by 4 bases and J by 1 base, with 4 bases left in between. The length of the CDR3 is 11 residues. This CDR3 is CSVGRNTEAFF. The CDR3 DNA follows: TGCAGCGTTGGGCGGAACACTGAAGCTTTCTTT.

This clonotype was seen many times. The chain carries TRBV6-2 or TRBV6-3 and TRBJ1-2; the D is unclear. Germline V gene lookup returns CDR1 MNHEY and CDR2 SVGEGT. The germline V and J ends were trimmed by 5 bases and 4 bases, with 14 bases remaining between them. CDR3 length equals 14 residues. In nucleotides, the CDR3 is TGTGCCAGCAGTCCAGACGCGTCGGGCTATGGCTACACCTTC. It encodes CASSPDASGYGYTF.

The J gene is TRBJ2-3, the V gene TRBV11-2; a weak D match, TRBD1 (6 bases). Germline assignment: CDR1 SGHAT and CDR2 FQNNGV. The CDR3 totals 14 residues. V was shortened by 4 bases and J by 5 bases, with 13 bases between the two germline ends. Here the CDR3 DNA reads TGTGCCAGCAGCTCTGACAGGTTAGAAGATACGCAGTATTTT. Translated: CASSSDRLEDTQYF.